These T cell receptor beta chains were read from a single sample in a study of T cell responses to AZD1222 COVID-19 vaccine. Only in-frame clones appear in the TCRdb table, and some are missing; sequencing was by immunoSEQ multiplex PCR. The table lists approximately 45,000 clones, around 90% of them singletons, with around 1.1% in the top ten. The sample was peripheral blood, taken 28 days after the second AZD1222 dose. The receptors originated from an adult who received the AZD1222 COVID-19 vaccine. CDR3s include the opening cysteine and the closing phenylalanine or tryptophan. D genes are given only for firm matches. Clone sizes are given selectively: once, few, many, or a class where the clone is expanded.

V gene: TRBV7-9
J gene: TRBJ2-7
D gene: .
clone size: .
CDR3 protein: CASSLALIYEQYF
CDR3 DNA: TGTGCCAGCAGCTTAGCTCTTATTTACGAGCAGTACTTC

V gene: TRBV7-9
J gene: TRBJ1-3
D gene: .
clone size: once
CDR3 protein: CASRPGPERSGNTIYF
CDR3 DNA: TGTGCCAGCAGACCGGGGCCCGAACGCTCTGGAAACACCATATATTTT

V gene: TRBV7-2
J gene: TRBJ1-5
D gene: .
clone size: .
CDR3 protein: CASSFDSFPPQHF
CDR3 DNA: TGTGCCAGCAGCTTTGACAGTTTTCCGCCCCAGCATTTT

V gene: TRBV4-1
J gene: TRBJ2-7
D gene: TRBD1
clone size: once
CDR3 protein: CASSREQGTSYEQYF
CDR3 DNA: TGCGCCAGCAGCCGCGAACAGGGGACCTCCTACGAGCAGTACTTC

V gene: TRBV3-1/TRBV3-2
J gene: TRBJ2-1
D gene: TRBD1
clone size: .
CDR3 protein: CASSQTGDEQFF
CDR3 DNA: TGTGCCAGCAGCCAAACAGGGGATGAGCAGTTCTTC

V gene: TRBV6-6
J gene: TRBJ2-4
D gene: .
clone size: .
CDR3 protein: CASSPDQAKNIQYF
CDR3 DNA: TGTGCCAGCAGTCCCGACCAAGCCAAAAACATTCAGTACTTC

V gene: TRBV3-1/TRBV3-2
J gene: TRBJ2-7
D gene: .
clone size: .
CDR3 protein: CASSQEPYEQYF
CDR3 DNA: TGTGCCAGCAGCCAAGAACCCTACGAGCAGTACTTC

V gene: TRBV10-3
J gene: TRBJ1-5
D gene: TRBD1
clone size: .
CDR3 protein: CAISESQGRSDQPQHF
CDR3 DNA: TGTGCCATCAGTGAGTCACAGGGGAGGTCCGATCAGCCCCAGCATTTT

V gene: TRBV19
J gene: TRBJ2-1
D gene: .
clone size: .
CDR3 protein: CASTSRPAGEQFF
CDR3 DNA: TGTGCCAGTACCTCTCGCCCGGCAGGGGAGCAGTTCTTC

V gene: TRBV11-3
J gene: TRBJ2-1
D gene: .
clone size: .
CDR3 protein: CASSLDLASYNEQFF
CDR3 DNA: TGTGCCAGCAGCTTAGATTTAGCGTCGTACAATGAGCAGTTCTTC

V gene: TRBV9
J gene: TRBJ1-3
D gene: .
clone size: once
CDR3 protein: CASSVEGNTIYF
CDR3 DNA: TGTGCCAGCAGCGTTGAAGGAAACACCATATATTTT

V gene: TRBV11-2
J gene: TRBJ2-7
D gene: TRBD1
clone size: .
CDR3 protein: CASRQADRGIHEQYF
CDR3 DNA: TGTGCCAGCAGACAAGCGGACAGGGGGATACACGAGCAGTACTTC

V gene: TRBV7-6
J gene: TRBJ2-3
D gene: .
clone size: .
CDR3 protein: CASSDLRDSGDTQYF
CDR3 DNA: TGTGCCAGCAGCGACTTGCGGGATAGTGGAGATACGCAGTATTTT

V gene: TRBV19
J gene: TRBJ2-5
D gene: .
clone size: .
CDR3 protein: CASSQAPQETQYF
CDR3 DNA: TGTGCCAGTAGTCAGGCGCCCCAAGAGACCCAGTACTTC

V gene: TRBV7-8
J gene: TRBJ2-1
D gene: TRBD2
clone size: .
CDR3 protein: CASSLALAGSSSSYNEQFF
CDR3 DNA: TGTGCCAGCAGCTTAGCATTAGCGGGCTCGTCAAGCTCCTACAATGAGCAGTTCTTC

V gene: TRBV3-1/TRBV3-2
J gene: TRBJ2-5
D gene: TRBD2
clone size: .
CDR3 protein: CASSPGDYQETQYF
CDR3 DNA: TGTGCCAGCAGCCCCGGGGACTATCAAGAGACCCAGTACTTC

V gene: TRBV10-3
J gene: TRBJ2-7
D gene: TRBD2
clone size: .
CDR3 protein: CAIGKLAGNSYEQYF
CDR3 DNA: TGTGCCATCGGAAAACTAGCGGGCAACTCCTACGAGCAGTACTTC

V gene: TRBV24-1
J gene: TRBJ2-3
D gene: .
clone size: .
CDR3 protein: CATSDPGRGGSDTQYF
CDR3 DNA: TGTGCCACCAGTGACCCGGGGAGGGGGGGATCGGATACGCAGTATTTT